This TCR beta chain was sequenced for a study of blood T cells in healthy people across ages. This clonotype was seen only a few times. Germline lookup yields CDR1 WNHNN and CDR2 SYGVQD (reference sequence). V shed 6 bases, J shed 1 base, and the junction held 4 bases outside the gene matches. CDR3 size: 15 residues. The second PCR ran about 6 to 12 cycles with a sample-barcoded 5' primer and J-beta primers. One entry per CDR3 protein, called by TCRdb with MiXCR from the 5' RACE reads. Found here are 1.5 million to 2 million distinct CDR3 sequences, 28% of them singletons; the top ten hold around 7.7%.

The genes are TRBV10-1 and TRBJ2-2, with TRBD1 matching over 8 bases. The sample was blood. This clonotype was sampled from a woman between 25 and 40 years old in good health. CDR3 in DNA: TGCGCCAGCAGACCTGGGACAGGGAACACCGGGGAGCTGTTTTTT. As protein: CASRPGTGNTGELFF.